This entry features one TCR beta chain sequence. No cognate antigen has been identified for it. The input lacks base qualities; no much larger clone sits a single base away. Genomic DNA was isolated from the sorted cells so that the TCRbeta CDR3 region could be sequenced. The immunoSEQ Assay was used to sequence the TCRbeta CDR3 regions. The source is immuneACCESS, and TCRdb retained only in-frame sequences with V and J called. Part of the clones is not carried over; for the studies checked, unresolved V genes explain less than half of this, and the remainder is unexplained. The sample includes 50,000 to 65,000 clones, with 81% observed a single time. The ten most abundant clones make up around 0.8% of the sample. The trial excluded patients who had a history of autoimmune disease or were on systemic immunosuppression. In every dose cohort, peripheral blood was drawn for TCR sequencing at baseline, cycle 4 day 1, and cycle 7 day 1. The samples were drawn from a first-in-human, open-label, multicenter phase I dose-escalation trial of ivuxolimab. Adults with locally advanced or metastatic melanoma, renal cell carcinoma, hepatocellular carcinoma or head and neck squamous cell carcinoma were enrolled in the trial. Before TCR sequencing, CD4+ and CD8+ T cells were separately sorted from peripheral blood.

Trimming removed 4 bases from V and 2 bases from J, leaving 3 bases between the germline ends. The germline V gene (reference sequence) specifies LNHDA as CDR1 and SQIVND as CDR2. The cysteine opens and the phenylalanine closes a CDR3 of 11 amino acids. Just CDR3 DNA is preserved here, 33 bases in frame from base 1. This sample was taken from a study of OX40 agonist ivuxolimab in advanced cancers. Regarding the study in general: Ivuxolimab was an agonistic, fully human IgG2 monoclonal antibody directed against OX40 (CD134), a costimulatory receptor. The paper covers the monotherapy dose-escalation part of the phase I ivuxolimab trial, which included N = 52 patients. Of the approximately 50 patients in dose escalation, 19 had hepatocellular carcinoma, around 15 had melanoma, 9 had renal cell carcinoma and 9 had head and neck cancer. Partial responses were achieved by three dose-escalation patients, of whom one had hepatocellular carcinoma and two had cutaneous melanoma. In the dose-escalation cohort, around 80% of patients were male, and the mean age was 60 years with a range of about 20 to 80. Patients were allowed to have had prior anti-PD-1, anti-PD-L1 or anti-CTLA-4 therapy, and around 37% of the dose-escalation patients had previously received checkpoint inhibitors. Peripheral TCRbeta sequencing aimed to test whether ivuxolimab altered TCR sequence diversity and caused clonal T-cell expansion. Intravenous ivuxolimab was administered to patients every 2 weeks at six dose levels: 0.01, 0.1, 0.3, 1.5, 3 and 10 mg/kg.

Results the study describes overall, beyond this receptor: Low levels of normalized T-cell clonal expansion were also seen in some nonresponding patients. After ivuxolimab, expanded clones were on average more numerous among CD8+ T cells than among CD4+ T cells. In partial responders in the 0.1-3.0 mg/kg groups, normalized peripheral clonal expansion was found to be among the lowest, especially among CD8+ T cells. At doses of 0.1 to 3.0 mg/kg, clonal expansion of both CD4+ and CD8+ T cells in blood was seen between baseline and week 6. Antigen specificity was not determined for the clonally expanded peripheral T cells.

The sequence came from an adult with an advanced solid tumor such as melanoma, head and neck, liver or kidney cancer. The sample in question was CD4+ or CD8+ T cells sorted from blood, obtained in a trial of the OX40 agonist ivuxolimab. The sequence links TRBV19 to TRBJ2-7, with no confidently assigned D gene. The CDR3 protein sequence reads: CASSTPYEQYF. The DNA sequence follows: TGTGCCAGTAGTACCCCCTACGAGCAGTACTTC.